The TCR beta chain under discussion was sequenced for a study of cytomegalovirus exposure and HLA in healthy donors. Study in general: There were some 400 genotyped donors. Of these, roughly 80% fell in the genetic ancestry cluster associated with self-reported Caucasian donors. Study-level points and caveats: The authors later linked a missense DCLRE1C variant to TCR beta V- and J-gene trimming. Clonal expansion, a later analysis showed, was greater in HLA-associated TCR beta chains than in equally common others. Per published reports, the classifier diagnosed cytomegalovirus status with high specificity and sensitivity.

About this clone: The target antigen is unknown.

This CDR3 region has 14 residues. CDR1 is SNHLY and CDR2 is FYNNEI in the germline V gene. The germline V and J ends were trimmed by 4 bases and 8 bases, with 17 bases remaining between them. Primers included in the PCR were 60 Vbeta and 13 Jbeta primers. Using immunoSEQ multiplex PCR, the repertoire was profiled, and TCRdb retains in-frame clones only, with some absent. The data hold approximately 150,000 clones, with 60% to 70% observed a single time. This clonotype originated in a woman aged 55-70 years in good health and CMV-seropositive. Specimen: PBMCs. The chain combines TRBV2 with TRBJ1-2; perhaps TRBD1 as D (5 bases). In DNA form, the CDR3 reads TGTGCCAGCAGTGTCAGGGCCGATCGACGGGGCTACACCTTC. Its protein is CASSVRADRRGYTF.